This T cell receptor (beta chain) derives from a study of blood T cells in healthy people across ages. A second PCR, run for about 6 to 12 cycles, used a sample-barcoded 5' primer plus a J-beta primer mix. Via MiXCR, TCRdb re-called the 5' RACE reads, giving one row per CDR3 protein. Among around 820,000 distinct CDR3 sequences, around a quarter were seen once, and the ten largest hold approximately 4%. This clonotype was observed many times. What it binds is unknown. This CDR3 spans 13 amino acids. V dropped 5 bases and J dropped 1 base, with 8 bases sitting between them. The study's findings and limits: From one million sequenced T cells, diversity estimates were lower bounds. Per million T cells, TCR beta diversity dropped roughly linearly as age increased.

The sample was also reused in another study, on T cells of mothers and their children. That work adds: Mother-child pairs who were related displayed a slightly higher overlap than unrelated pairs, a difference that was non-significant.

Input material: blood. This clonotype was sampled from a boy between 10 and 17 years old in good health. The chain carries TRBV12-3 or TRBV12-4 and TRBJ2-5; D gene unclear. The CDR3 nucleotides read TGTGCCAGCAGTCTAGACCCCCAAGAGACCCAGTACTTC. It yields the protein CASSLDPQETQYF.